This is a list of T cell receptor beta chains from one sample in a study of cytomegalovirus exposure and HLA in healthy donors. The repertoire was sequenced with immunoSEQ multiplex PCR; TCRdb's copy has only in-frame clones and lacks some. The table records some 150,000 clones, over 60% of them present only once. The sequencing sample was made of PBMCs. All receptors come from a woman in her twenties or thirties in good health and CMV-seropositive. CDR3s include the opening cysteine and the closing phenylalanine or tryptophan. The D gene is left open where the match is weak. Rows may omit the clone size; those that give it use once, few, many or a size class.

V	J	D	size	DNA	CDR3
TRBV6-6	TRBJ1-5	NA	NA	TGTGCCAGCAGTTCACAGGGCGCCCAGCCCCAGCATTTT	CASSSQGAQPQHF
TRBV4-2	TRBJ2-7	TRBD2	few	TGTGCCAGCAGACTTACTAGCGGGAGCTACGAGCAGTACTTC	CASRLTSGSYEQYF
TRBV10-1	TRBJ2-5	NA	NA	TGCGCCAGCAGTGAGTGGGCCACGAACGAAGAAGAGACCCAGTACTTC	CASSEWATNEEETQYF
TRBV6-6	TRBJ2-1	TRBD2	NA	TGTGCCAGCAGGGGTCTAGCGGGGGTATACGGTGAGCAGTTCTTC	CASRGLAGVYGEQFF
TRBV7-9	TRBJ2-2	TRBD1	NA	TGTGCCAGCAGCTTATCCTCTCTTCGACAGGGGAGCACCGGGGAGCTGTTTTTT	CASSLSSLRQGSTGELFF
TRBV5-1	TRBJ2-3	TRBD1	NA	TGCGCCAGCCTGAGCAGGACAGGGGGCACAGATACGCAGTATTTT	CASLSRTGGTDTQYF
TRBV29-1	TRBJ2-2	NA	NA	TGCAGCGGTGACTTGAACACCGGGGAGCTGTTTTTT	CSGDLNTGELFF
TRBV9	TRBJ1-5	NA	NA	TGTGCCAGCAGCGTAGGAGGTTACGGTCAGCCCCAGCATTTT	CASSVGGYGQPQHF
TRBV1	TRBJ2-1	NA	few	TGCACCAGCAGCCTTACCGGGACTAGGGCCTACAATGAGCAGTTCTTC	CTSSLTGTRAYNEQFF
TRBV30	TRBJ1-2	NA	NA	TGTGCCTGGAGTGTACCGGGGGGGACGAACTATGGCTACACCTTC	CAWSVPGGTNYGYTF
TRBV5-1	TRBJ2-5	TRBD2	NA	TGCGCCAGCAGCGGGGGGACTAGCGGGAGGAGTCGAGAGACCCAGTACTTC	CASSGGTSGRSRETQYF
TRBV30	TRBJ1-6	NA	NA	TGTGCCTGGACTGCAGGGGCGGATTCCCCCCTCCACTTT	CAWTAGADSPLHF
TRBV5-4	TRBJ2-7	NA	NA	TGTGCCAGCAGCTTGGGGGGCCCTAACGAGCAGTACTTC	CASSLGGPNEQYF
TRBV7-3	TRBJ2-2	TRBD1	few	TGTGCCAGCAGCACCGGGACAGGGAACACCGGGGAGCTGTTTTTT	CASSTGTGNTGELFF
TRBV9	TRBJ2-7	TRBD2	NA	TGTGCCAGCAGCGTAGCAAGCGGGAGGGCTTACGAGCAGTACTTC	CASSVASGRAYEQYF
TRBV10-1	TRBJ1-1	NA	NA	TGCGCCAGCAGTTACAGGGTGGGAGCTGAAGCTTTCTTT	CASSYRVGAEAFF
TRBV27	TRBJ1-2	TRBD1	NA	TGTGCCAGCAGCCGGGGACTTCCGGGACAGAGCAACTATGGCTACACCTTC	CASSRGLPGQSNYGYTF
TRBV5-1	TRBJ2-5	NA	NA	TGCGCCAGCAGCAGGGGGGGGGAGACCCAGTACTTC	CASSRGGETQYF
TRBV10-3	TRBJ2-5	TRBD2	NA	TGTGCCATCAGGCCCGGGACTAGCGGGGGGGAGACCCAGTACTTC	CAIRPGTSGGETQYF
TRBV20-1	TRBJ2-5	NA	NA	TGCAGTGCCATTCAAGAGACCCAGTACTTC	CSAIQETQYF
TRBV10-2	TRBJ2-7	NA	once	TGCGCCAGCAGTGAGTCGGGGGGATTCGCATACGAGCAGTACTTC	CASSESGGFAYEQYF
TRBV4-1	TRBJ1-2	NA	NA	TGCGCCAGCAGCCAACCCGGACAGAGAGAATATGGCTACACCTTC	CASSQPGQREYGYTF
TRBV6-5	TRBJ2-1	TRBD2	NA	TGTGCCAGCAGTTACGGGCGGGGGTTTCGTTATGAGCAGTTCTTC	CASSYGRGFRYEQFF
TRBV27	TRBJ1-1	NA	NA	TGTGCCAGCAGTTTAGTGGGAGCAGGTTCGGTTGAGCCCAACACTGAAGCTTTCTTT	CASSLVGAGSVEPNTEAFF
TRBV6-5	TRBJ1-2	NA	NA	TGTGCCAGCACCGACTCGGGGGGCGCCGGGAATGGCTACACCTTC	CASTDSGGAGNGYTF
TRBV6-6	TRBJ2-1	NA	NA	TGTGCCAGCAGCACATTCAATGAGCAGTTCTTC	CASSTFNEQFF
TRBV5-6	TRBJ2-3	NA	few	TGTGCCAGCAGCTTCGTAACAGATACGCAGTATTTT	CASSFVTDTQYF
TRBV6-4	TRBJ2-1	TRBD2	NA	TGTGCCAGCAGTCCAGCGGGGGGCCAATACAATGAGCAGTTCTTC	CASSPAGGQYNEQFF
TRBV7-9	TRBJ2-5	NA	NA	TGTGCCAGCAGCCGGTACAGCCAAGAGACCCAGTACTTC	CASSRYSQETQYF
TRBV11-2	TRBJ1-5	NA	NA	TGTGCCAGCAGCCCGGGGGACGGCGTCAATCAGCCCCAGCATTTT	CASSPGDGVNQPQHF
TRBV4-1	TRBJ1-2	NA	NA	TGCGCCAGCAGCAGTGCATTTGTCCCTAGAGACTATGGCTACACCTTC	CASSSAFVPRDYGYTF
TRBV9	TRBJ2-2	TRBD1	NA	TGTGCCAGCAGCCCTGGACAGGGAGCGCGTCCTACCGGGGAGCTGTTTTTT	CASSPGQGARPTGELFF
TRBV5-1	TRBJ1-4	TRBD1	NA	TGCGCCAGCAGCCTTGGACAGGCAGAAAAACTGTTTTTT	CASSLGQAEKLFF
TRBV6-1	TRBJ1-2	TRBD1	few	TGTGCCAGCAGTGAAGGACAGGGGAATGGCTACACCTTC	CASSEGQGNGYTF
TRBV9	TRBJ2-2	TRBD2	NA	TGTGCCAGCAGCGTAGAATCTAGCGGGAGAGGGGAGCTGTTTTTT	CASSVESSGRGELFF
TRBV28	TRBJ2-7	TRBD2	NA	TGTGCCAGCAGTCCGGTAGGGACTAGCGGGAGCCTCAACTACGAGCAGTACTTC	CASSPVGTSGSLNYEQYF
TRBV30	TRBJ2-1	NA	NA	TGTGCCTGGAGGAAAACGTTAGCTGGCTACAATGAGCAGTTCTTC	CAWRKTLAGYNEQFF
TRBV18	TRBJ1-4	TRBD1	NA	TGTGCCAGCTCCCAGGGACAGGTTTTTTTTGCAACTAATGAAAAACTGTTTTTT	CASSQGQVFFATNEKLFF